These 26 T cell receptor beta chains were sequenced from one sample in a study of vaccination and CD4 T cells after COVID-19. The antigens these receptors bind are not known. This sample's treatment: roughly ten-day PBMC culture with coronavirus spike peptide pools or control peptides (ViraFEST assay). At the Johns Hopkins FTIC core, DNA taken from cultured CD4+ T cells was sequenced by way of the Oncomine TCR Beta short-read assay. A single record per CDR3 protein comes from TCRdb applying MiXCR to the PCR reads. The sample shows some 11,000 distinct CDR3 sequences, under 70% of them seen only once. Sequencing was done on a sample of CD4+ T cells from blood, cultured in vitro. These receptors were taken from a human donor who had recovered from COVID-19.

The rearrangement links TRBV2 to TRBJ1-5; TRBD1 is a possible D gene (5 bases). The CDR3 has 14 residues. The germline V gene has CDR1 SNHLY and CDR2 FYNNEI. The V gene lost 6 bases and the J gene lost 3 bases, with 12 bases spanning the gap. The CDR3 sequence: CASRGGGPNQPQHF. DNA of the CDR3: TGTGCCAGCAGGGGGGGAGGGCCCAATCAGCCCCAGCATTTT.

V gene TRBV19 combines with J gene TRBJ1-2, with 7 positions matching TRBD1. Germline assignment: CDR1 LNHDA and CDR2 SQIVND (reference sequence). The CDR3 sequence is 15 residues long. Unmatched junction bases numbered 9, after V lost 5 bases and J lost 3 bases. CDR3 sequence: CASSADKQGYYGYTF. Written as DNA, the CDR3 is TGTGCCAGTAGTGCGGACAAACAGGGGTACTATGGCTACACCTTC. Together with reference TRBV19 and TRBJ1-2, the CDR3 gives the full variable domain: DGGITQSPKYLFRKEGQNVTLSCEQNLNHDAMYWYRQDPGQGLRLIYYSQIVNDFQKGDIAEGYSVSREKKESFPLTVTSAQKNPTAFYLCASSADKQGYYGYTFGSGTRLTVV.

The CDR3 DNA follows: TGTGCCAGTAGTGCCCGGGGGGGAGGAGGCTCCTACGAGCAGTACTTC. Protein product: CASSARGGGGSYEQYF. The chain has TRBV19 and TRBJ2-7; TRBD2 agrees at 8 bases. Germline CDR1 is LNHDA and CDR2 is SQIVND (reference sequence). CDR3 size: 16 residues. J lost 0 bases, V lost 5 bases, and 9 bases had no gene match.

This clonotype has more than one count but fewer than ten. CDR3 residues: CATSEQIGQGYQPQHF. DNA for the CDR3: TGTGCCACCAGCGAGCAGATCGGACAGGGATATCAGCCCCAGCATTTT. The chain recombines TRBV15 with TRBJ1-5; 8 bases fit TRBD1. Losses at the gene ends were 5 bases for V and 5 bases for J; bases not matched to a gene: 11. Per the germline V gene, CDR1 is LNHNV and CDR2 is YYDKDF (reference sequence). This CDR3 region has 16 residues.

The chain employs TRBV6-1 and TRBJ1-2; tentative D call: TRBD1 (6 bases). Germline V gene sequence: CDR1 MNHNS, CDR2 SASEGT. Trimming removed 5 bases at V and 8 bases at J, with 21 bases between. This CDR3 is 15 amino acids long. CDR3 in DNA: TGTGCCAGCAGTCCCGGGGGGCAGACTCGCGGGGGCTACACCTTC. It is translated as CASSPGGQTRGGYTF.

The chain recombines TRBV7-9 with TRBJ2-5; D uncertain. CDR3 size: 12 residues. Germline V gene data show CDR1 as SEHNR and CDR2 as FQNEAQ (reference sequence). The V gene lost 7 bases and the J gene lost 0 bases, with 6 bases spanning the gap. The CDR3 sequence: CASTWYQETQYF. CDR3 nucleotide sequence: TGTGCCAGCACATGGTACCAAGAGACCCAGTACTTC.

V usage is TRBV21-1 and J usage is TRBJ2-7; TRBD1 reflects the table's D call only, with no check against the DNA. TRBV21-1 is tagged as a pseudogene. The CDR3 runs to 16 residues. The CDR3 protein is CASSKWRDRDSYEQYF. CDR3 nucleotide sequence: TGTGCCAGCAGCAAATGGAGGGACAGGGACTCCTACGAGCAGTACTTC.

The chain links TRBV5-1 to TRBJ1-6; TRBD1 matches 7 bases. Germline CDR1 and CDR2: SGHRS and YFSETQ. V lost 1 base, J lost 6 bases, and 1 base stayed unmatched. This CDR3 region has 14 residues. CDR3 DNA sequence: TGCGCCAGCAGCTTGCAGGGGGTTAATTCACCCCTCCACTTT. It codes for CASSLQGVNSPLHF.

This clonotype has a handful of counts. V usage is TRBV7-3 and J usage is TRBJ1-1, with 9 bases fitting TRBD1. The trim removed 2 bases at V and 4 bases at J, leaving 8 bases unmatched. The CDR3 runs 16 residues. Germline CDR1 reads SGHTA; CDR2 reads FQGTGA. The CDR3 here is CASSLGGQGWSTEAFF. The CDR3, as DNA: TGTGCCAGCAGCTTAGGGGGACAGGGTTGGAGCACTGAAGCTTTCTTT.

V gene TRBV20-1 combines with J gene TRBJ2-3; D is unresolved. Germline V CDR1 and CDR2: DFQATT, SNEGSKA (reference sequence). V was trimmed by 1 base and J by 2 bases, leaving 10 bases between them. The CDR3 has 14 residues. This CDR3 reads CSARVPATTDTQYF. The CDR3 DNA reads TGCAGTGCTAGAGTTCCGGCCACCACAGATACGCAGTATTTT.

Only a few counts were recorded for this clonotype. Here the CDR3 DNA reads TGTGCCAGCCGGTCTCTAGCGGGAGCCTACAATGAGCAGTTCTTC. Protein product: CASRSLAGAYNEQFF. This sequence joins TRBV6-1 and TRBJ2-1; 10 bases line up with TRBD2. This CDR3 is built from 15 residues. V was pared by 8 bases and J by 2 bases, with 6 bases of the junction left unmatched. The germline V gene encodes CDR1 MNHNS and CDR2 SASEGT.

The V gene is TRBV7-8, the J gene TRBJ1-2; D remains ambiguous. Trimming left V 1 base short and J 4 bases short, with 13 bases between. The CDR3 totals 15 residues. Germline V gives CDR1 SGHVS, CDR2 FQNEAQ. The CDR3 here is CASSLGFSGGYGYTF. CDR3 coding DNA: TGTGCCAGCAGCTTAGGTTTCAGCGGAGGCTATGGCTACACCTTC.

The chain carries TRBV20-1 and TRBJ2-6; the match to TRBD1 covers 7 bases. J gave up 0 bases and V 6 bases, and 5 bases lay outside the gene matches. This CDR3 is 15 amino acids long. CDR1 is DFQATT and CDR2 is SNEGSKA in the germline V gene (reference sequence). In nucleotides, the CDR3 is TGCAGTGCAAGGGACAGAATCTCTGGGGCCAACGTCCTGACTTTC. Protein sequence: CSARDRISGANVLTF.

Written as DNA, the CDR3 is TGCAGTGCTATCGGCACTGGGGGGTCAATCTATGGCTACACCTTC. This gives the protein CSAIGTGGSIYGYTF. The chain joins TRBV20-1 to TRBJ1-2; TRBD1 might be the D (5 bases). Germline loops: CDR1 DFQATT, CDR2 SNEGSKA (reference sequence). The CDR3 loop spans 15 amino acids. V was pared by 4 bases and J by 4 bases, with 19 bases between.

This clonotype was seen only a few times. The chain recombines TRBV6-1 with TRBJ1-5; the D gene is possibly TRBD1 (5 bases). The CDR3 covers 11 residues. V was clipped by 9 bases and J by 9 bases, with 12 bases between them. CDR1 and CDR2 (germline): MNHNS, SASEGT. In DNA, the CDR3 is TGTGCCAGGGGGGAGGATCCGCCCCAGCATTTT. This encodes CARGEDPPQHF.

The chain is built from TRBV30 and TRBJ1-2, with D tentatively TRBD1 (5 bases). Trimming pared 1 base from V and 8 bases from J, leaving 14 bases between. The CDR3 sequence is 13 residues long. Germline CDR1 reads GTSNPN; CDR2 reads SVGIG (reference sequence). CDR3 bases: TGTGCCTGGAGTGGGCGGGGGGATCTAGGCTACACCTTC. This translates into CAWSGRGDLGYTF. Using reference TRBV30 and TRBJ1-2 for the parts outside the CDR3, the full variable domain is SQTIHQWPATLVQPVGSPLSLECTVEGTSNPNLYWYRQAAGRGLQLLFYSVGIGQISSEVPQNLSASRPQDRQFILSSKKLLLSDSGFYLCAWSGRGDLGYTFGSGTRLTVV.

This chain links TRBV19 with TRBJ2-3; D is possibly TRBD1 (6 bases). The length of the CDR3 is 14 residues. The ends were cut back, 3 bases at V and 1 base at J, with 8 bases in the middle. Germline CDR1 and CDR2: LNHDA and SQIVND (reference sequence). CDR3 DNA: TGTGCCAGTAGTATGTGGACAGGCACAGATACGCAGTATTTT. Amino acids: CASSMWTGTDTQYF.

The CDR3 nucleotides are TGTGCCAGCAGTGAATTGAGGGGGCGCGGCAATCAGCCCCAGCATTTT. The encoded protein is CASSELRGRGNQPQHF. The V and J genes are TRBV6-1 and TRBJ1-5, with 7 nucleotides matching TRBD1. The CDR3 extends over 16 amino acids. V trimming: 2 bases; J trimming: 2 bases; junction bases outside the gene matches: 6. CDR1 is MNHNS, CDR2 SASEGT, per germline.

CDR3 region: CAWAGLNTEAFF. In DNA, the CDR3 is TGTGCCTGGGCGGGATTGAACACTGAAGCTTTCTTT. The chain joins TRBV30 to TRBJ1-1; D remains ambiguous. There are 12 residues in the CDR3. The germline gives CDR1 GTSNPN, CDR2 SVGIG (reference sequence). Trimming took 5 bases from V and 0 from J, leaving 7 bases between them.

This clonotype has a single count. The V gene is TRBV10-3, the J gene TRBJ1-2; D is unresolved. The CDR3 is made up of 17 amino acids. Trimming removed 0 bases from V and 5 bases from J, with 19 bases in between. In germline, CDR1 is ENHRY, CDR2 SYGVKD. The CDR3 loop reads CAISESLQAADRYGYTF. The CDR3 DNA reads TGTGCCATCAGTGAGTCACTGCAGGCGGCCGATAGGTATGGCTACACCTTC.

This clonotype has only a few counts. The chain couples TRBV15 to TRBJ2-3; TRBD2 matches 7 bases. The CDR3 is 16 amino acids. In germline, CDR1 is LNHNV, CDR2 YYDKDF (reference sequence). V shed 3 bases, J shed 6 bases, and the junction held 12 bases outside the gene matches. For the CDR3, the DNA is TGTGCCACCAGCAGTCGGACTAGTCGCCCCTCGGATACGCAGTATTTT. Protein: CATSSRTSRPSDTQYF.

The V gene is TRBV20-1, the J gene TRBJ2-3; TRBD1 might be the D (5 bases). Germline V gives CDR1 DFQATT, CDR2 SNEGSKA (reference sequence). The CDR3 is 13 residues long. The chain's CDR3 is CSYSVGRTDTQYF. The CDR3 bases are TGCTCTTACTCGGTGGGGCGCACAGATACGCAGTATTTT.

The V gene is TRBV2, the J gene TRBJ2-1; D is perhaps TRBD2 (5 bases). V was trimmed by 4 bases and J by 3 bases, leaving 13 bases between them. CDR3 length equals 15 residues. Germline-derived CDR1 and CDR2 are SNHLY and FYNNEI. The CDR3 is CASSVDSEVYNEQFF. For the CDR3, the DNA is TGTGCCAGCAGTGTAGATAGCGAGGTCTACAATGAGCAGTTCTTC.

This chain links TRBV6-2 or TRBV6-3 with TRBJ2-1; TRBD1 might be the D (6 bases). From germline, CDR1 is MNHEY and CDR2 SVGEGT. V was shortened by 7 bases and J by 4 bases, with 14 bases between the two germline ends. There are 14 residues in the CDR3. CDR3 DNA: TGTGCCAGCATGAGACAGGACCGATACAATGAGCAGTTCTTC. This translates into CASMRQDRYNEQFF.

The CDR3 DNA is TGCAGTGCTAGAGATGACAGGGGGCTGTATGGCTACACCTTC. Amino acid sequence: CSARDDRGLYGYTF. The chain couples TRBV20-1 to TRBJ1-2, with 10 positions matching TRBD1. The trim removed 0 bases at V and 5 bases at J, leaving 3 bases unmatched. This CDR3 has 14 residues. Looked up from germline, CDR1 is DFQATT and CDR2 is SNEGSKA (reference sequence).

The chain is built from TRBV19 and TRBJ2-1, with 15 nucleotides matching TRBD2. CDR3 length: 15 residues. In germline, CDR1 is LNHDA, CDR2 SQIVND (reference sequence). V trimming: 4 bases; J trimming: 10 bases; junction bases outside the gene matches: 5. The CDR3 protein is CASSTGLAGGVEQFF. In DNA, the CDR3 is TGTGCCAGTAGTACCGGACTAGCGGGAGGGGTCGAGCAGTTCTTC.